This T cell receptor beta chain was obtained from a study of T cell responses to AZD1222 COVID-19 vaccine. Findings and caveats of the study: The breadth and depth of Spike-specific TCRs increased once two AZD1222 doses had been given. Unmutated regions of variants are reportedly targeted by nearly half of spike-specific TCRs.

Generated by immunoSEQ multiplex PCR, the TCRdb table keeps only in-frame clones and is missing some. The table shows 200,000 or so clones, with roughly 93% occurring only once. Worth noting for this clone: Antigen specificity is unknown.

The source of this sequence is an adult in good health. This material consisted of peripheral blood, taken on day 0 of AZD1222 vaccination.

CDR3 in DNA: TGTGCCAGCAGTGACGAGCGGGAGGGCCCCCACGAGCAGTACTTC. Translating gives CASSDEREGPHEQYF. The chain employs TRBV6-1 and TRBJ2-7, with 10 bases fitting TRBD2. Germline loops: CDR1 MNHNS, CDR2 SASEGT. This CDR3 comprises 15 residues. Trimming took 3 bases from V and 5 from J; bases not matched to a gene: 7.